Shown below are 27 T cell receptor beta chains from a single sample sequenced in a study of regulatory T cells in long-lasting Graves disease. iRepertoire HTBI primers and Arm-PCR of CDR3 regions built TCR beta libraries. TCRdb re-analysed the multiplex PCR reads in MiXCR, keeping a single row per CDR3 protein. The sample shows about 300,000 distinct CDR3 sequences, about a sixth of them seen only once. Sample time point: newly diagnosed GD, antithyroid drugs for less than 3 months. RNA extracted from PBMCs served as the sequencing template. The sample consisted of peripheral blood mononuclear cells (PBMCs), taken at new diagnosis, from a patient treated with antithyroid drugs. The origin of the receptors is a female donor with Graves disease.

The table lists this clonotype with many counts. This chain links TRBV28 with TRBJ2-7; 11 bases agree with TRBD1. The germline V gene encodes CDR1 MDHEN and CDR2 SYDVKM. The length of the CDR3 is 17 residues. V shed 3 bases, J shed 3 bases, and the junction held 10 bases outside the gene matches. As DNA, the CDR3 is TGTGCCAGCAGTTTGCCCGGGACAGGGGGACCCTTCTACGAGCAGTACTTC. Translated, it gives CASSLPGTGGPFYEQYF.

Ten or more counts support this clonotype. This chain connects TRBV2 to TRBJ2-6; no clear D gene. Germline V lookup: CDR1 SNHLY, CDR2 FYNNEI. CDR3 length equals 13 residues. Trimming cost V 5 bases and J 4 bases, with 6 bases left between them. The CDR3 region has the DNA TGTGCCAGCAGTTTGGGAGGGGCCAACGTCCTGACTTTC. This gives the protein CASSLGGANVLTF.

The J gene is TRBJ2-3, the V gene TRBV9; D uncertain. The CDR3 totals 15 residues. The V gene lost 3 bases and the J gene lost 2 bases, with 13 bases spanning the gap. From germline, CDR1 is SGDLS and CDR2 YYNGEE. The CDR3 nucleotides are TGTGCCAGCAGCGCTGGCGGAGTTGTCACAGATACGCAGTATTTT. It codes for CASSAGGVVTDTQYF.

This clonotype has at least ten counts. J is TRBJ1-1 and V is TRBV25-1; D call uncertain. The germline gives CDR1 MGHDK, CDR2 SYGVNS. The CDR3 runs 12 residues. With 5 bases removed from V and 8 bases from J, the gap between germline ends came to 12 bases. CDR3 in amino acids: CASSPGTREAFF. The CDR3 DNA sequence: TGTGCCAGCAGTCCGGGTACCCGGGAAGCTTTCTTT.

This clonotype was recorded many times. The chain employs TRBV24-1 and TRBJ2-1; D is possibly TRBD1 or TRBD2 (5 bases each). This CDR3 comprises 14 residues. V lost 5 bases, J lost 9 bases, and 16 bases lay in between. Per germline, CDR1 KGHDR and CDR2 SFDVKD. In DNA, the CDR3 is TGTGCCACCAGTGTCGGGGACCCGGGCAGTGAGCAGTTCTTC. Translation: CATSVGDPGSEQFF.

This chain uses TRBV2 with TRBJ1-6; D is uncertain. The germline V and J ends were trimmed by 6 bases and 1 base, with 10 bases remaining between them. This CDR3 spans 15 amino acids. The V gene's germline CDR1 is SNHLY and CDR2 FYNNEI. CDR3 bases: TGTGCCAGCAGGAGGTTTAAATCCTATAATTCACCCCTCCACTTT. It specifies CASRRFKSYNSPLHF.

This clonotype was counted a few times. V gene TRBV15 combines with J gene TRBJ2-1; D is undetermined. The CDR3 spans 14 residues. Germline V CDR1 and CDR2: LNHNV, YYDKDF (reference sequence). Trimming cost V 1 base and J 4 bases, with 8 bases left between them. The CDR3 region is CATSRGQNYNEQFF. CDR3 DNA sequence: TGTGCCACCAGCAGAGGTCAGAATTACAATGAGCAGTTCTTC.

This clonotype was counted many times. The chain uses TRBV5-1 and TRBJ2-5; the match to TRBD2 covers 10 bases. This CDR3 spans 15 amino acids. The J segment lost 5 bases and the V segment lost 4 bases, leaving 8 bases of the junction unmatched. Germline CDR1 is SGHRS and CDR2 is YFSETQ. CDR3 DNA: TGCGCCAGCAGCCCAGCGGGAGGGCCGTTGGAGACCCAGTACTTC. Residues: CASSPAGGPLETQYF.

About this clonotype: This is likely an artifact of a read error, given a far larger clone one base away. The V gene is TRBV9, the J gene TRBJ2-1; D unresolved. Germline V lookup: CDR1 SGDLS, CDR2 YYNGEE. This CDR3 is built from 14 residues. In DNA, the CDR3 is TGTGCCAGCAGCCAAGAAGGACCTTACAATGAGCAGTGCTTC. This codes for CASSQEGPYNEQCF.

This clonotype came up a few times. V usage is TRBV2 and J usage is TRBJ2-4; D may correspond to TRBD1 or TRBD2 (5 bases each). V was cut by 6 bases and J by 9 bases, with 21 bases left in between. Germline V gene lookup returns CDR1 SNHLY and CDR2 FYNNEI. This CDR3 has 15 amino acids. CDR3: CASRLGARGPGIQYF. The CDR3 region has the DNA TGTGCCAGCAGACTTGGGGCCCGGGGTCCGGGCATTCAGTACTTC.

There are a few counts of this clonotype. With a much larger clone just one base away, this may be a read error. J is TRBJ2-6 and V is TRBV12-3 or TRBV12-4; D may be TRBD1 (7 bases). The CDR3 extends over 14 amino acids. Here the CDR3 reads CASRTGTGANVPTF. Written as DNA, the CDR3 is TGTGCCAGCAGGACAGGGACTGGGGCCAACGTCCCGACTTTC.

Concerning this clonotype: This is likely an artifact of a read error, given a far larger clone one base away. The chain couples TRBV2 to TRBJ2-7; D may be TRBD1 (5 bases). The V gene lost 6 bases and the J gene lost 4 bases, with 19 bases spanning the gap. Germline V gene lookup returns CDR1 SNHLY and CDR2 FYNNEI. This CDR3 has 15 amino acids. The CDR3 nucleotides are TGTGCCAGCAGCCAACATACAGGTTCCCGGTACGAGCAGTACTTC. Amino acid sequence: CASSQHTGSRYEQYF.

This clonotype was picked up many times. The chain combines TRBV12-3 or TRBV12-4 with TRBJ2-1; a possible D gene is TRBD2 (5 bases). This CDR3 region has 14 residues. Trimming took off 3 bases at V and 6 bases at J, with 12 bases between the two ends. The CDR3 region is CASSFGGSRNEQFF. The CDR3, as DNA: TGTGCCAGCAGTTTCGGTGGGAGCCGCAATGAGCAGTTCTTC.

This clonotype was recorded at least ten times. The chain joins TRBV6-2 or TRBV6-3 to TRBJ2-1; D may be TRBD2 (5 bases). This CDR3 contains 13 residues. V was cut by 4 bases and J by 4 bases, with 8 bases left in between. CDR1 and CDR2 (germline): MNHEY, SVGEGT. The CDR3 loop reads CASSSGLYNEQFF. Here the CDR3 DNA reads TGTGCCAGCAGTTCCGGACTGTACAATGAGCAGTTCTTC.

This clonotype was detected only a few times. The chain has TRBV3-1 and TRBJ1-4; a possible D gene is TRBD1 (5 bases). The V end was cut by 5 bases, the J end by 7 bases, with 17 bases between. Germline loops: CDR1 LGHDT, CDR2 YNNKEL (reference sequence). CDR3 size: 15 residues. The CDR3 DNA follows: TGTGCCAGCAGCGTAGCGCAGGGATCGAGTGAAAAACTGTTTTTT. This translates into CASSVAQGSSEKLFF. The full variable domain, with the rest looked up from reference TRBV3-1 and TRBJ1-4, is DTAVSQTPKYLVTQMGNDKSIKCEQNLGHDTMYWYKQDSKKFLKIMFSYNNKELIINETVPNRFSPKSPDKAHLNLHINSLELGDSAVYFCASSVAQGSSEKLFFGSGTQLSVL.

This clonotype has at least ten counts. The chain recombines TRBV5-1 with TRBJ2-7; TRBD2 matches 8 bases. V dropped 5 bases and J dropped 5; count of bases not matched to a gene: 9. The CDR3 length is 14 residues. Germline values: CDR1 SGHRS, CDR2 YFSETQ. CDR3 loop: CASRTGTRSNEQYF. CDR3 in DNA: TGCGCCAGCAGGACCGGGACTAGGAGCAACGAGCAGTACTTC.

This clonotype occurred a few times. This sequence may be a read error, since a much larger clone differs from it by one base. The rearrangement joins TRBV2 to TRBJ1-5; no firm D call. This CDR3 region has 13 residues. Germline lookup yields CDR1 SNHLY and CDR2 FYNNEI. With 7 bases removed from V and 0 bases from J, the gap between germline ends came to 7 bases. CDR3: CASTGDSNQPQHF. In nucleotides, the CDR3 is TGTGCCAGCACCGGGGATAGCAATCAGCCCCAGCATTTT.

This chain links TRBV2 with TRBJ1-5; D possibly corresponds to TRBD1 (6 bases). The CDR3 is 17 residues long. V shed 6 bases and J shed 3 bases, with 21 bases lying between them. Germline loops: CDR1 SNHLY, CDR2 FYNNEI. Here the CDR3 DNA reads TGTGCCAGCAGGAACTGGGGGCAGGGTGGTCTCAATCAGCCCCAGCATTTT. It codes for CASRNWGQGGLNQPQHF.

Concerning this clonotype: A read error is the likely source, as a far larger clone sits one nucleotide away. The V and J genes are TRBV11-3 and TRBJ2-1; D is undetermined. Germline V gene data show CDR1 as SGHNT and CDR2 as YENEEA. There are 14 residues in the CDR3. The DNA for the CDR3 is TGTGCCAACAGCTTAGATCTCCCGGTCAATGAGCAGTTCTTC. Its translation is CANSLDLPVNEQFF.

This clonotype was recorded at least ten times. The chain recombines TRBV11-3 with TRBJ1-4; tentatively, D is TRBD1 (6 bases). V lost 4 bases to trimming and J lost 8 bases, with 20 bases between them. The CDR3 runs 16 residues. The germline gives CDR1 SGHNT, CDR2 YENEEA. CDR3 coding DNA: TGTGCCAGCAGCTCGAACCTCCCGGGGGCGAAGGAAAAACTGTTTTTT. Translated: CASSSNLPGAKEKLFF.

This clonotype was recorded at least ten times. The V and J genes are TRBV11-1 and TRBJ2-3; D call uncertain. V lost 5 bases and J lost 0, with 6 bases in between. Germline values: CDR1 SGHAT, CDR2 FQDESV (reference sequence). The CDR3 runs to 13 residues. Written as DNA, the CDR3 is TGTGCCAGCAGCACCGAGAGCACAGATACGCAGTATTTT. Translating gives CASSTESTDTQYF.

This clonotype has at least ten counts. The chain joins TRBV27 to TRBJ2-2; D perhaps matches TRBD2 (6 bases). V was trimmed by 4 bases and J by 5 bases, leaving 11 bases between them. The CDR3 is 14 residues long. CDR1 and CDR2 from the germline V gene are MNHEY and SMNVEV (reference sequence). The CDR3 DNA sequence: TGTGCCAGCAGTTCCGACCGGGGGACCGGGGAGCTGTTTTTT. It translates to CASSSDRGTGELFF.

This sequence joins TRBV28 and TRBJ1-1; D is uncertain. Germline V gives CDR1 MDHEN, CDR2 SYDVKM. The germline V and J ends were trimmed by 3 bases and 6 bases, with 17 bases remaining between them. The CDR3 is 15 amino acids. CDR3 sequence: CASSFPSLSFPEAFF. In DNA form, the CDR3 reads TGTGCCAGCAGTTTCCCCAGTCTTAGCTTCCCTGAAGCTTTCTTT.

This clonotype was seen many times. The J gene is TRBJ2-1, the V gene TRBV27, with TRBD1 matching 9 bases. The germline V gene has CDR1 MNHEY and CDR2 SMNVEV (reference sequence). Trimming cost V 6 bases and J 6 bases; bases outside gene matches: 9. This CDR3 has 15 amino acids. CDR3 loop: CASSPDRGVTNEQFF. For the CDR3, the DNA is TGTGCCAGCAGCCCCGACAGGGGGGTCACCAATGAGCAGTTCTTC.

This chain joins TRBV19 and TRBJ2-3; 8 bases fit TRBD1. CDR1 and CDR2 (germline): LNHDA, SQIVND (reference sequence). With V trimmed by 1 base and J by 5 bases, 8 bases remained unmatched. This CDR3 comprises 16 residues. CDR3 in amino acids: CASSIGGGQGVDTQYF. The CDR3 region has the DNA TGTGCCAGTAGTATAGGGGGCGGACAGGGAGTAGATACGCAGTATTTT.

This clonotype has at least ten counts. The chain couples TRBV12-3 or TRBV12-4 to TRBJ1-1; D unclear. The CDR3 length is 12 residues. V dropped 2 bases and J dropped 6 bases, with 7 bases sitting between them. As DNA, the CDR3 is TGTGCCAGCAGTTTATTCGGGGCTGAAGCTTTCTTT. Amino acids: CASSLFGAEAFF.

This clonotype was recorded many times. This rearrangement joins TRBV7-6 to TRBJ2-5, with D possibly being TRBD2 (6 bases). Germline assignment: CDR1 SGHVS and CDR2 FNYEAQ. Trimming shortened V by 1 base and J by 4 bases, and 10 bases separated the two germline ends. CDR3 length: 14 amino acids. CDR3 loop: CASSLEAGRETQYF. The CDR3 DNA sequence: TGTGCCAGCAGCTTAGAGGCGGGAAGAGAGACCCAGTACTTC.